The 20 T cell receptor beta chains listed next were all sequenced from one sample in a study of chemoradiotherapy in HPV16-positive cancers. Measured with immunoSEQ multiplex PCR; TCRdb has only the in-frame clones, and not every one. The data hold 3,000 to 4,000 clones, with roughly 85% observed a single time. Sequences were derived from tumor tissue, sampled from a patient who underwent chemoradiotherapy. These receptors originate from a human donor with HPV-associated anogenital cancer.

The chain carries TRBV2 and TRBJ1-2; tentatively, D is TRBD1 (6 bases). Germline CDR1 SNHLY, CDR2 FYNNEI. CDR3 size: 13 residues. The V gene lost 3 bases and the J gene lost 6 bases, with 11 bases spanning the gap. In DNA form, the CDR3 reads TGTGCCAGCAGTGACACCAGGGACAATGGCTACACCTTC. Residues: CASSDTRDNGYTF.

This chain links TRBV29-1 with TRBJ1-1, with no clear D. Looked up from germline, CDR1 is SQVTM and CDR2 is ANQGSEA. Trimming cost V 5 bases and J 5 bases, with 6 bases left between them. The CDR3 consists of 10 residues. This chain's CDR3 is CSVHDTEAFF. The CDR3 DNA is TGCAGCGTTCATGATACTGAAGCTTTCTTT.

This chain uses TRBV9 with TRBJ2-7, with D possibly being TRBD2 (6 bases). Trimming stripped 0 bases from V and 6 bases from J, with 13 bases between. The CDR3 covers 14 residues. Looked up from germline, CDR1 is SGDLS and CDR2 is YYNGEE. In DNA, the CDR3 is TGTGCCAGCAGCGTAGGGCTAGCGACCCTCGAGCAGTACTTC. Protein: CASSVGLATLEQYF.

The chain recombines TRBV27 with TRBJ2-3; TRBD2 matches 11 bases. The ends lost 3 bases at V and 6 bases at J; junction bases unmatched: 5. The CDR3 length is 15 residues. Germline lookup yields CDR1 MNHEY and CDR2 SMNVEV (reference sequence). The CDR3 sequence is CASSFLAGGEDTQYF. For the CDR3, the DNA is TGTGCCAGCAGTTTTCTAGCGGGGGGCGAGGATACGCAGTATTTT.

Here the CDR3 DNA reads TGTGCCAGCAGCGCAGAGGGGGCTGAATACGAGCAGTACTTC. Translated: CASSAEGAEYEQYF. The chain has TRBV27 and TRBJ2-7, with 7 bases that match TRBD1. The CDR3 has 14 amino acids. V was clipped by 6 bases and J by 4 bases; unmatched bases: 9. Looked up from germline, CDR1 is MNHEY and CDR2 is SMNVEV (reference sequence).

The chain links TRBV6-1 to TRBJ2-3; D is undetermined. Deletions cut 6 bases from V and 1 base from J, with 2 bases between. Germline lookup yields CDR1 MNHNS and CDR2 SASEGT. The CDR3 length is 11 residues. Here the CDR3 reads CASRGTDTQYF. Here the CDR3 DNA reads TGTGCCAGCAGGGGCACAGATACGCAGTATTTT.

A few counts support this clone. The chain has TRBV19 and TRBJ2-3; TRBD1 might be the D (5 bases). CDR1 LNHDA and CDR2 SQIVND come from the germline V gene (reference sequence). V lost 9 bases, J lost 2 bases, and 15 bases lay in between. The CDR3 sequence is 14 residues long. CDR3 coding DNA: TGTGCCAGCCAGGGCCCTTCCGACACAGATACGCAGTATTTT. Its protein is CASQGPSDTDTQYF.

The chain is built from TRBV5-8 and TRBJ2-3, with unresolved D. This CDR3 spans 16 amino acids. Germline V gene lookup returns CDR1 SGHTS and CDR2 YDEGEE. The germline V and J ends were trimmed by 4 bases and 4 bases, with 19 bases remaining between them. The CDR3 bases are TGTGCCAGCAGCGTCCAGCGAGTAATGGGCGCAGATACGCAGTATTTT. This gives the protein CASSVQRVMGADTQYF.

The rearrangement links TRBV29-1 to TRBJ2-4; weak D call: TRBD2 (6 bases). The germline V gene encodes CDR1 SQVTM and CDR2 ANQGSEA. The germline V and J ends were trimmed by 7 bases and 7 bases, with 17 bases remaining between them. The CDR3 covers 13 residues. This CDR3 reads CSAKHGGRNIQYF. CDR3 coding DNA: TGCAGCGCCAAACACGGTGGGAGGAACATTCAGTACTTC.

This clone was found once. Its ends do not fully match the called genes, so a read error is possible. The chain is built from TRBV10-3 and TRBJ2-5; D gene uncertain. This CDR3 comprises 14 residues. In germline, CDR1 is ENHRY, CDR2 SYGVKD. This CDR3 reads CAISGWESQGTQYF. DNA for the CDR3: TGTGCCATCAGTGGTTGGGAAAGCCAAGGGACCCAGTACTTC.

Only a few counts were recorded for this clone. The rearrangement uses TRBV27 and TRBJ2-1, with 8 positions matching TRBD2. In germline, CDR1 is MNHEY, CDR2 SMNVEV (reference sequence). With V trimmed by 3 bases and J by 7 bases, 2 bases remained unmatched. There are 13 residues in the CDR3. The CDR3 sequence: CASSLASGNEQFF. The CDR3 bases are TGTGCCAGCAGTTTGGCTAGCGGGAATGAGCAGTTCTTC.

The chain joins TRBV11-2 to TRBJ2-1, with TRBD2 identical over 9 bases. Per the germline V gene, CDR1 is SGHAT and CDR2 is FQNNGV. Losses at the gene ends were 0 bases for V and 8 bases for J; bases not matched to a gene: 8. The CDR3 contains 16 residues. The CDR3 reads CASSLEGGRALDEQFF. The CDR3 nucleotides are TGTGCCAGCAGCTTAGAGGGCGGGAGGGCCCTCGATGAGCAGTTCTTC.

The V and J genes are TRBV7-9 and TRBJ2-7; D is possibly TRBD2 (6 bases). This CDR3 has 14 residues. Germline V gene data show CDR1 as SEHNR and CDR2 as FQNEAQ (reference sequence). V was trimmed by 3 bases and J by 1 base, leaving 10 bases between them. Written as DNA, the CDR3 is TGTGCCAGCAGCTTCTCAGGGAGGTCCTACGAGCAGTACTTC. It encodes CASSFSGRSYEQYF.

V is TRBV5-1 and J is TRBJ2-1; TRBD2 aligns across 7 bases. This CDR3 has 15 residues. The V gene end was trimmed by 4 bases and the J gene end by 5 bases; junction bases not matched to a gene: 9. The germline gives CDR1 SGHRS, CDR2 YFSETQ. The CDR3 here is CASSQGPSGNNEQFF. CDR3 DNA: TGCGCCAGCAGCCAAGGACCTAGCGGAAACAATGAGCAGTTCTTC.

This sequence joins TRBV7-2 and TRBJ2-1; 11 bases agree with TRBD2. Germline CDR1 SGHTA, CDR2 FQGNSA. The CDR3 totals 15 residues. V was clipped by 4 bases and J by 6 bases; unmatched bases: 5. CDR3 residues: CASSSPLAGGNEQFF. The CDR3 DNA follows: TGTGCCAGCAGCTCCCCCCTAGCGGGGGGCAATGAGCAGTTCTTC.

The V call is TRBV7-3, the J call TRBJ2-2; the match to TRBD1 covers 9 bases. The CDR3 loop spans 15 amino acids. V lost 5 bases to trimming and J lost 3 bases; unmatched junction nucleotides: 4. Germline V gene sequence: CDR1 SGHTA, CDR2 FQGTGA. CDR3 residues: CASSPTGGDTGELFF. The CDR3 DNA is TGTGCCAGCAGCCCTACAGGGGGCGACACCGGGGAGCTGTTTTTT.

The table lists this clone with a count of one. This chain joins TRBV27 and TRBJ1-1; 9 bases align to TRBD1. V lost 9 bases to trimming and J lost 4 bases; unmatched junction nucleotides: 3. The CDR3 runs to 12 residues. Germline-derived CDR1 and CDR2 are MNHEY and SMNVEV (reference sequence). The CDR3 DNA sequence: TGTGCCAGTACGGACAGGGGCACTGAAGCTTTCTTT. Translated: CASTDRGTEAFF.

This rearrangement joins TRBV5-1 to TRBJ2-3; TRBD1 aligns across 9 bases. Germline lookup yields CDR1 SGHRS and CDR2 YFSETQ. V dropped 3 bases and J dropped 4; count of bases not matched to a gene: 3. The CDR3 has 14 residues. The CDR3 nucleotides are TGCGCCAGCAGCTCGGGACAGGGCGCAGATACGCAGTATTTT. Protein product: CASSSGQGADTQYF.

The chain couples TRBV4-3 to TRBJ2-1; 10 bases are shared with TRBD2. The V segment lost 0 bases and the J segment 4 bases; nucleotides outside the gene matches: 3. Germline-derived CDR1 and CDR2 are LGHNA and YSLEER. The CDR3 extends over 16 amino acids. The CDR3 sequence is CASSQDSGGSYNEQFF. The CDR3 nucleotides are TGCGCCAGCAGCCAAGATAGCGGGGGGTCGTACAATGAGCAGTTCTTC.

The chain couples TRBV7-8 to TRBJ1-5; perhaps TRBD1 as D (5 bases). The CDR3 contains 17 residues. CDR1 SGHVS and CDR2 FQNEAQ come from the germline V gene. The V gene lost 1 base and the J gene lost 1 base, with 14 bases spanning the gap. This CDR3 reads CASSLGASGRSNQPQHF. The CDR3 DNA sequence: TGTGCCAGCAGCTTAGGAGCGTCAGGGAGAAGCAATCAGCCCCAGCATTTT.